The source of this T cell receptor beta chain is a study of cytomegalovirus exposure and HLA in healthy donors. The study, taken as a whole, reports: It was in a later analysis that TCR association rates were seen to vary by HLA locus, highest for DRB1 and lowest for HLA-C.

With respect to this clone: Its target is not known.

13 Jbeta primers and 60 Vbeta primers were used for the PCR. Measured with immunoSEQ multiplex PCR; TCRdb has only the in-frame clones, and not every one. Of some 110,000 clones in the sample, approximately 11% were seen once. CDR1 SQVTM and CDR2 ANQGSEA come from the germline V gene. The CDR3 contains 14 residues. J lost 8 bases, V lost 6 bases, and 13 bases had no gene match. The sequence was collected from a man aged 40-49 years in good health and CMV-seropositive. The sample comprised PBMCs. J is TRBJ2-1 and V is TRBV29-1, with 7 bases fitting TRBD2. This CDR3 is CSVELAGAADEQFF. For the CDR3, the DNA is TGCAGCGTCGAACTCGCGGGAGCGGCGGATGAGCAGTTCTTC.